These 9 T cell receptor beta chains were all obtained from the same sample, sequenced in a study of human T cells and chemical hapten exposure (dated by TCRdb to the early 2020s). Libraries were built with RACE. The instrument was a NextSeq 500. Clones were called with MiXCR by TCRdb after fastp trimmed the public reads at Q25, and only in-frame beta chains were retained. Entries are consolidated by CDR3 protein sequence, retaining the most common genes and DNA. This sample gives 130,000 or so distinct CDR3 sequences in total; around 11% of them show up just once. Together, the top ten hold under 2.5% of the sample. The sample's time point label, in plain terms: patch test 3, about 24 weeks after DPC sensitization. The treatment or condition label here, explained by the study, means: therapeutic diphenylcyclopropenone sensitization with weekly scalp DPC. The sample here was whole blood, taken in connection with sensitization to the hapten diphenylcyclopropenone (DPC). These receptors were obtained from a woman in her fifties or sixties with alopecia areata. Some clones in this sample may be carry-over from other donors' samples.

This clonotype has just a few counts. J is TRBJ2-4 and V is TRBV10-3; 9 positions agree with TRBD1. Germline values: CDR1 ENHRY, CDR2 SYGVKD. Trimming at V came to 4 bases and at J to 6 bases, leaving 4 bases not matched to a gene. This CDR3 has 14 amino acids. The CDR3 is CAISGTGGVNIQYF. In DNA form, the CDR3 reads TGTGCCATCAGTGGAACAGGGGGCGTAAACATTCAGTACTTC.

The V call is TRBV7-8, the J call TRBJ1-1; a possible D gene is TRBD1 (5 bases). Germline CDR1 and CDR2: SGHVS and FQNEAQ. The CDR3 sequence is 13 residues long. Trimming took off 3 bases at V and 5 bases at J, with 10 bases between the two ends. CDR3 sequence (DNA): TGTGCCAGCAGCTTGAGGGGCGAGACTGAAGCTTTCTTT. Translation: CASSLRGETEAFF.

The chain has TRBV7-2 and TRBJ2-3, with D tentatively TRBD2 (7 bases). Germline V lookup: CDR1 SGHTA, CDR2 FQGNSA. V lost 7 bases, J lost 2 bases, and 25 bases lay in between. The CDR3 sequence is 18 residues long. Here the CDR3 DNA reads TGTGCCAGCAAGCTTAGGGGGGGTCCGGCGGGCCCCACAGATACGCAGTATTTT. This codes for CASKLRGGPAGPTDTQYF.

The table lists this clonotype with a few counts. The chain recombines TRBV28 with TRBJ2-3, with D unresolved. The CDR3 extends over 14 amino acids. The germline V gene has CDR1 MDHEN and CDR2 SYDVKM. V was trimmed by 7 bases and J by 3 bases, leaving 14 bases between them. The chain's CDR3 is CASTVSSRTDTQYF. CDR3 bases: TGTGCCAGCACCGTGTCGTCCAGGACAGATACGCAGTATTTT.

J is TRBJ1-5 and V is TRBV12-3 or TRBV12-4, with D unresolved. Deletions cut 6 bases from V and 0 bases from J, with 12 bases between. This CDR3 is built from 15 residues. This chain's CDR3 is CASSLAPGSNQPQHF. DNA of the CDR3: TGTGCCAGCAGCCTAGCCCCAGGTAGCAATCAGCCCCAGCATTTT.

There are many counts of this clonotype. The chain recombines TRBV29-1 with TRBJ2-7, with TRBD2 as a possible D gene (6 bases). The CDR3 covers 14 residues. Germline V gene data show CDR1 as SQVTM and CDR2 as ANQGSEA. Trimming cost V 4 bases and J 1 base, with 14 bases left between them. In DNA, the CDR3 is TGCAGCGTTGGGCAGGTGAGCGGGTCCTACGAGCAGTACTTC. As protein: CSVGQVSGSYEQYF.

This clonotype was picked up many times. The chain combines TRBV20-1 with TRBJ2-3; D is unresolved. The germline CDR1 and CDR2 sequences are DFQATT and SNEGSKA (reference sequence). The CDR3 spans 13 residues. V was shortened by 4 bases and J by 1 base, with 9 bases between the two germline ends. The CDR3 here is CSATSDRTDTQYF. The DNA of the CDR3 is TGCAGTGCTACCAGCGACCGCACAGATACGCAGTATTTT.

This sequence joins TRBV29-1 and TRBJ2-6, with 8 bases fitting TRBD1. Germline CDR1 and CDR2: SQVTM and ANQGSEA. Trimming at V came to 6 bases and at J to 1 base, leaving 8 bases not matched to a gene. The CDR3 runs 16 residues. As DNA, the CDR3 is TGCAGCGTGACAGGGGAGTGGTTTTCTGGGGCCAACGTCCTGACTTTC. This gives the protein CSVTGEWFSGANVLTF.

The rearrangement links TRBV7-2 to TRBJ2-5; TRBD2 matches at 11 bases. Germline-derived CDR1 and CDR2 are SGHTA and FQGNSA. The CDR3 is 15 amino acids. The trim removed 1 base at V and 6 bases at J, leaving 4 bases unmatched. The CDR3 loop is CASSLVTSGRQTQYF. As DNA, the CDR3 is TGTGCCAGCAGCTTAGTAACTAGCGGGAGACAGACCCAGTACTTC.